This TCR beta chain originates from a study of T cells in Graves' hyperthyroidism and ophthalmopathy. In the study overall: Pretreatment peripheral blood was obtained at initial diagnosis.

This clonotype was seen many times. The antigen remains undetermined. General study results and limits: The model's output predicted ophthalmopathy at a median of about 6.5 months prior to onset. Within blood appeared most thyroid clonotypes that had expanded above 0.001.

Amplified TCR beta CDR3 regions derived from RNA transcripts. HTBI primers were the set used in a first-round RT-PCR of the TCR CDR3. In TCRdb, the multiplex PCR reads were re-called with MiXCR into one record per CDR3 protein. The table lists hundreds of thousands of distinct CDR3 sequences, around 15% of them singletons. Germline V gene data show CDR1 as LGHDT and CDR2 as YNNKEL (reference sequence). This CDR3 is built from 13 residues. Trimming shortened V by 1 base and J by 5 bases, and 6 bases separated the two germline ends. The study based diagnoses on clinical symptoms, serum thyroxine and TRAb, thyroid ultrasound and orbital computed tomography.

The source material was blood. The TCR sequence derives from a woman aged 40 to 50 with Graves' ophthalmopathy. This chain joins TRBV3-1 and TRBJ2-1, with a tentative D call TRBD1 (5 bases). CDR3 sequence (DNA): TGTGCCAGCAGCCAAGGCAGGGACAATGAGCAGTTCTTC. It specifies CASSQGRDNEQFF.